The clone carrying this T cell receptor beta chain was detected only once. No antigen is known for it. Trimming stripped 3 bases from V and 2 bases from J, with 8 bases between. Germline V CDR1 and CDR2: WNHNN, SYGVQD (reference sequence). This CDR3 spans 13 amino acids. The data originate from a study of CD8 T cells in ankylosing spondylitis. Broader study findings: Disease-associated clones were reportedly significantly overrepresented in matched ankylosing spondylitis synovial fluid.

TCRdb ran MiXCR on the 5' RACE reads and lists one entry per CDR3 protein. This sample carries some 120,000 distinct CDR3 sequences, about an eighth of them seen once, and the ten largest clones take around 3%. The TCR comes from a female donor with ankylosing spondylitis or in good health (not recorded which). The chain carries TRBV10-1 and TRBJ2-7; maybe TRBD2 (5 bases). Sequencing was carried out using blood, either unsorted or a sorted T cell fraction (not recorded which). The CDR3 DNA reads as TGCGCCAGCAGTGAATCGGGGACCTACGAGCAGTACTTC. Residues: CASSESGTYEQYF.